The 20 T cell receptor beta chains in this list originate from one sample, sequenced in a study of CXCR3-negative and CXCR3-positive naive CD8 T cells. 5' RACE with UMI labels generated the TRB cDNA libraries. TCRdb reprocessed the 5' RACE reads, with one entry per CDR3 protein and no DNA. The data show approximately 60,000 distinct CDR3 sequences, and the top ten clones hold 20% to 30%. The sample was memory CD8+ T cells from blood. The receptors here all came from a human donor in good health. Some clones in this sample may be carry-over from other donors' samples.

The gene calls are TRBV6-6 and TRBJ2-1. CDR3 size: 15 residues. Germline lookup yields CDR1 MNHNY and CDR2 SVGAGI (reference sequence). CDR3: CASSLDGSSYNEQFF.

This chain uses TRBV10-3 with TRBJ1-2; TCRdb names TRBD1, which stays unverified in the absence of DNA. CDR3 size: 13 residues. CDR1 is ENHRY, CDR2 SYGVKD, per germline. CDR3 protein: CAIGSGMYYGYTF.

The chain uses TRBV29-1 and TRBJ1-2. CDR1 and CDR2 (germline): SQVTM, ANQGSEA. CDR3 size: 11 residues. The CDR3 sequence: CSVEGVDGYTF.

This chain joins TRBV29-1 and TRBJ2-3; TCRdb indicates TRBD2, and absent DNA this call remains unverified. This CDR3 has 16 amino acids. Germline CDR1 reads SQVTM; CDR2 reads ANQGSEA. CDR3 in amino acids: CSVEDEDPTSTDTQYF.

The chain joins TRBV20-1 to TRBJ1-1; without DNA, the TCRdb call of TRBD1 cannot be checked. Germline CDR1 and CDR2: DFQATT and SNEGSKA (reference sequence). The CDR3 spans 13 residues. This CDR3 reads CSASLTGNTEAFF.

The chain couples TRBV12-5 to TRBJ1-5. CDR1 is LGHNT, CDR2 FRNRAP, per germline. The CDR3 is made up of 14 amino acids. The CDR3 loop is CASGLWPNNQPQHF. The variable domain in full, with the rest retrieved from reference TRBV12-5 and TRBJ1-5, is DARVTQTPRHKVTEMGQEVTMRCQPILGHNTVFWYRQTMMQGLELLAYFRNRAPLDDSGMPKDRFSAEMPDATLATLKIQPSEPRDSAVYFCASGLWPNNQPQHFGDGTRLSIL.

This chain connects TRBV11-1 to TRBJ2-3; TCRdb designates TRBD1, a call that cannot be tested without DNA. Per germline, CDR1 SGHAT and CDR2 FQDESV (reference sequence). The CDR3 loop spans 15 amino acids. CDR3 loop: CASSSGTGDTDTQYF. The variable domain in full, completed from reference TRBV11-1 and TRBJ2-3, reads EAEVAQSPRYKITEKSQAVAFWCDPISGHATLYWYRQILGQGPELLVQFQDESVVDDSQLPKDRFSAERLKGVDSTLKIQPAELGDSAMYLCASSSGTGDTDTQYFGPGTRLTVL.

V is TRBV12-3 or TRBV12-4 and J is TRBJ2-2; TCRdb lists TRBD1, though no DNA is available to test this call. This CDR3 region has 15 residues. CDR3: CASSPDRGTAGELFF.

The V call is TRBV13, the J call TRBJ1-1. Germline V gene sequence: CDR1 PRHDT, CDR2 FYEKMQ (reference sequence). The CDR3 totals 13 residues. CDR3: CASSVQGETEAFF.

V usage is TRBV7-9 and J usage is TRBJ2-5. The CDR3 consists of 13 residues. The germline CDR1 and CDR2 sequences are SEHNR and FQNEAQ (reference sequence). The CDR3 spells CASSLSNQETQYF. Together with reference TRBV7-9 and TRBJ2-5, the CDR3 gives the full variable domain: DTGVSQNPRHKITKRGQNVTFRCDPISEHNRLYWYRQTLGQGPEFLTYFQNEAQLEKSRLLSDRFSAERPKGSFSTLEIQRTEQGDSAMYLCASSLSNQETQYFGPGTRLLVL.

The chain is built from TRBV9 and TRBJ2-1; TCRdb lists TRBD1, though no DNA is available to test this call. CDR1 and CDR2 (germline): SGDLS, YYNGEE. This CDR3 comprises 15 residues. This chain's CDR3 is CASSPRGLAYNEQFF.

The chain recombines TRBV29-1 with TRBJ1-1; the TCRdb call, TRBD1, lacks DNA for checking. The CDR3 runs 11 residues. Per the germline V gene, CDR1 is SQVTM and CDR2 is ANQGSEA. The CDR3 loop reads CGVDRGTEAFF.

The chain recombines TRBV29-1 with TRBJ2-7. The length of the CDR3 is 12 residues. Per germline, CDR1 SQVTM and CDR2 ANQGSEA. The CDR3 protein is CSVDEGSYEQYF.

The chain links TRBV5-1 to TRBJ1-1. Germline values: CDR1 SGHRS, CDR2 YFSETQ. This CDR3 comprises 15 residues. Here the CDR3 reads CASSLGAGMNTEAFF.

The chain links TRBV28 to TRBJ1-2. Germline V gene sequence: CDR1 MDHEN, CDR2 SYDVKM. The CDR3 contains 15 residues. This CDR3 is CASSFGEAINYGYTF.

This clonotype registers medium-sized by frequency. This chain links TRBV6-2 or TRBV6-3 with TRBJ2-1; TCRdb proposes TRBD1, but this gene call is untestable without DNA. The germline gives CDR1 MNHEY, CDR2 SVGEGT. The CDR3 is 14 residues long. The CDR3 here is CASSQGSSYNEQFF.

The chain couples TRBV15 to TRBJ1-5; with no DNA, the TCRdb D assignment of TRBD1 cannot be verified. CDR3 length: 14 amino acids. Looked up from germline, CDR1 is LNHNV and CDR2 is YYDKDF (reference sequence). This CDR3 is CATSSDQGYQPQHF.

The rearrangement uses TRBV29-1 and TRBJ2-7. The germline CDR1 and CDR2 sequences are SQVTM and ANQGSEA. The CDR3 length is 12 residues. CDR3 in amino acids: CSVGEAAHEQYF.

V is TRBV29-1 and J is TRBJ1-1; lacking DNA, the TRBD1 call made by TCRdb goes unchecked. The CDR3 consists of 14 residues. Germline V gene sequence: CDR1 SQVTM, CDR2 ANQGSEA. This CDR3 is CSGGDESSNTEAFF.

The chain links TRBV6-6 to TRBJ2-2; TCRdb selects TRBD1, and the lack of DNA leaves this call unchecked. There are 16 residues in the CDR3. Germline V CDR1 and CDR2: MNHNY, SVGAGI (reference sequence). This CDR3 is CASSYGTGVNTGELFF.